This TCR beta chain came from a study of Ad26.COV2.S vaccination and SARS-CoV-2 variants. Study details: Vaccine-arm donor from the placebo-controlled COV1001 Ad26.COV2.S trial. By the intramuscular route, Ad26.COV2.S was given once, or twice 56 days apart.

Findings and limits, study-wide: Vaccinees showed greater spike-specific TCR breadth than placebo recipients.

Points on this clone: Its antigen remains unknown.

V trimming: 7 bases; J trimming: 1 base; junction bases outside the gene matches: 6. Germline CDR1 is MNHEY and CDR2 is SMNVEV (reference sequence). This CDR3 has 15 amino acids. Measured with immunoSEQ multiplex PCR; TCRdb has only the in-frame clones, and not every one. The sample has 410,000 or so clones, around 93% seen once. Treatment noted: some 20 received Ad26.COV2.S at low or high dose, single or two shots; 5 received placebo; per-sample allocation not given. Repertoires come from day 63 after the first vaccine or placebo injection. The individual, an adult aged 18-55 years, was a donor in Boston.

This sequence originates from a person between 18 and 59 years old who received the Ad26.COV2.S COVID-19 vaccine or a placebo. The V call is TRBV27, the J call TRBJ2-1; 8 bases match TRBD2. The sample in question was peripheral blood, obtained in a trial of Ad26.COV2.S vaccine versus placebo. In DNA form, the CDR3 reads TGTGCCAGCATGAGCGGGGGATTTTCCTACAATGAGCAGTTCTTC. Translated: CASMSGGFSYNEQFF.